This TCR beta chain stems from a study of blood T cell repertoires in COVID-19. Study summary: The United States, Italy and Spain supplied acute and convalescent COVID-19 samples. T cells, B-cell-depleted T cells, or PBMCs supplied cDNA or gDNA.

Per the original data handling: Amplified reference gene primers provided the basis for estimating nucleated cell counts. The protocol was immunoSEQ multiplex PCR, while the TCRdb copy is restricted to in-frame clones and leaves out a portion. V and J calls and clone size are as listed in that table; D and trimming were resolved from the DNA. The sample has 300,000 to 400,000 clones; about nine tenths are singletons. The CDR3 sequence is 14 residues long. CDR1 and CDR2 (germline): MGHRA, YSYEKL. Unmatched junction bases numbered 5, after V lost 4 bases and J lost 7 bases. Enrolment of Seattle patients took place during active infection, and they were followed longitudinally.

The gene calls are TRBV4-1 and TRBJ1-4; TRBD1 matches at 8 bases. The receptor's source is a woman in her 30s with COVID-19, enrolled during active disease. Sequenced input: peripheral blood. The CDR3 bases are TGCGCCAGCAGCCGTCAGGGGGCGACTGAAAAACTGTTTTTT. Protein sequence: CASSRQGATEKLFF.